These 18 T cell receptor beta chains share one sample of origin, sequenced in a study of regulatory T cells in long-lasting Graves disease. Regarding time point: newly diagnosed GD, antithyroid drugs for less than 3 months. RNA extracted from PBMCs served as the sequencing template. According to the study, TCR beta libraries were built with iRepertoire HTBI primers and CDR3-region Arm-PCR. Each CDR3 protein is one row after TCRdb ran MiXCR on the multiplex PCR reads. Of hundreds of thousands of distinct CDR3 sequences in the sample, around 15% are singletons; the top ten hold more than 15%. These data are also associated with another study on T cells in Graves' hyperthyroidism and ophthalmopathy.

The sample here was peripheral blood mononuclear cells (PBMCs), taken at new diagnosis, from a patient treated with antithyroid drugs. Every receptor here comes from a woman in her 30s with Graves disease.

This clonotype was counted a single time. This chain joins TRBV19 and TRBJ1-2; D not resolved. Germline lookup yields CDR1 LNHDA and CDR2 SQIVND (reference sequence). V was pared by 5 bases and J by 4 bases, with 17 bases between. The CDR3 has 15 residues. CDR3 nucleotide sequence: TGTGCCAGTAGTCTCCCGGGCCAAGGGATCTATGGCTACACCTTC. This gives the protein CASSLPGQGIYGYTF.

This clonotype has ten or more counts. The rearrangement uses TRBV5-1 and TRBJ1-1; D not resolved. CDR1 and CDR2 from the germline V gene are SGHRS and YFSETQ. V was pared by 0 bases and J by 8 bases, with 5 bases between. The CDR3 loop spans 11 amino acids. This CDR3 reads CASSLAEEAFF. The CDR3 coding sequence is TGCGCCAGCAGCTTGGCTGAGGAAGCTTTCTTT.

A remark on this clonotype: Since a much larger clone is just one base distant, this may be a read error. The chain employs TRBV6-2 or TRBV6-3 and TRBJ1-5, with 10 nucleotides matching TRBD1. V trimming: 6 bases; J trimming: 3 bases; junction bases outside the gene matches: 5. The CDR3 spans 15 residues. Looked up from germline, CDR1 is MNHEY and CDR2 is SVGEGT. CDR3 sequence: CASSKDRGSNQPQHF. The CDR3 nucleotides read TGTGCCAGCAGCAAGGACAGGGGGTCCAATCAGCCCCAGCATTTT.

This clonotype was counted at least ten times. For the CDR3, the DNA is TGTGCCAGCAGCCCGAGGCGGACTACCCGCTTAGGACAAGAGACCCAGTACTTC. This gives the protein CASSPRRTTRLGQETQYF. This rearrangement joins TRBV7-8 to TRBJ2-5, with D perhaps TRBD2 (6 bases). Germline V gene data show CDR1 as SGHVS and CDR2 as FQNEAQ. CDR3 length: 18 residues. V was pared by 5 bases and J by 2 bases, with 24 bases between.

At least ten counts were recorded for this clonotype. This sequence joins TRBV13 and TRBJ2-7, with D uncertain. The CDR3 has 14 amino acids. Germline-derived CDR1 and CDR2 are PRHDT and FYEKMQ (reference sequence). The V end lost 5 bases, the J end lost 3 bases, and 14 bases lay between the germline ends. The DNA of the CDR3 is TGTGCCAGCAGCCGAGAATCCCTCAACTACGAGCAGTACTTC. It is translated as CASSRESLNYEQYF.

The table lists this clonotype with many counts. This chain links TRBV20-1 with TRBJ2-7; the D gene is possibly TRBD2 (6 bases). CDR1 DFQATT and CDR2 SNEGSKA come from the germline V gene (reference sequence). V was clipped by 5 bases and J by 3 bases, with 8 bases between them. The CDR3 spans 11 residues. CDR3 DNA sequence: TGCAGTGCTGGAGGGTACTACGAGCAGTACTTC. It specifies CSAGGYYEQYF.

This clonotype was seen repeatedly, ten times or more. The chain couples TRBV2 to TRBJ2-1; TRBD1 agrees at 8 bases. V dropped 7 bases and J dropped 1; count of bases not matched to a gene: 6. Per the germline V gene, CDR1 is SNHLY and CDR2 is FYNNEI. The CDR3 consists of 15 residues. The DNA of the CDR3 is TGTGCCAGCACTCCACAGGGGGTGTCCTACAATGAGCAGTTCTTC. Translation: CASTPQGVSYNEQFF.

This clonotype has only a few counts. The rearrangement links TRBV18 to TRBJ1-3; D unresolved. Trimming cost V 3 bases and J 0 bases, with 15 bases left between them. The CDR3 spans 17 residues. Germline CDR1 reads KGHSH; CDR2 reads LQKENI. The CDR3 loop is CASSPVPNSASGNTIYF. CDR3 nucleotides: TGTGCCAGCTCACCGGTTCCAAATTCAGCCTCTGGAAACACCATATATTTT. The full variable domain, in which reference TRBV18 and TRBJ1-3 provide the parts outside the CDR3, is NAGVMQNPRHLVRRRGQEARLRCSPMKGHSHVYWYRQLPEEGLKFMVYLQKENIIDESGMPKERFSAEFPKEGPSILRIQQVVRGDSAAYFCASSPVPNSASGNTIYFGEGSWLTVV.

Many counts were recorded for this clonotype. This sequence joins TRBV28 and TRBJ1-4; a possible D gene is TRBD1 (5 bases). V was trimmed by 8 bases and J by 4 bases, leaving 14 bases between them. The germline CDR1 and CDR2 sequences are MDHEN and SYDVKM. The CDR3 runs to 14 residues. Here the CDR3 DNA reads TGTGCCAGCCGTTCCGGGGGGAATAATGAAAAACTGTTTTTT. As protein: CASRSGGNNEKLFF.

This sequence joins TRBV10-3 and TRBJ2-1; 9 bases agree with TRBD1. Trimming removed 7 bases from V and 8 bases from J; junction bases left unmatched: 12. In germline, CDR1 is ENHRY, CDR2 SYGVKD. This CDR3 contains 15 residues. The DNA for the CDR3 is TGTGCCATCATGAGCTCGGACAGGGGCACGGATGAGCAGTTCTTC. This codes for CAIMSSDRGTDEQFF.

This clonotype was seen repeatedly, ten times or more. V and J are TRBV2 and TRBJ1-5; TRBD1 agrees at 7 bases. Germline V CDR1 and CDR2: SNHLY, FYNNEI. The CDR3 covers 13 residues. V shed 8 bases and J 4 bases; nucleotides not matched to a gene: 5. The CDR3: CASRGGENQPQHF. CDR3 nucleotides: TGTGCCAGCCGAGGGGGCGAGAATCAGCCCCAGCATTTT.

At least ten counts were recorded for this clonotype. The rearrangement uses TRBV14 and TRBJ2-7, with D hard to call. Trimming pared 3 bases from V and 3 bases from J, leaving 21 bases between. Germline CDR1 and CDR2: SGHDN and FVKESK. This CDR3 has 17 residues. For the CDR3, the DNA is TGTGCCAGCAGCCAGATAAACCGGGTGGACGGTCACTACGAGCAGTACTTC. Translation: CASSQINRVDGHYEQYF. Using reference TRBV14 and TRBJ2-7 for the parts outside the CDR3, the full variable domain is EAGVTQFPSHSVIEKGQTVTLRCDPISGHDNLYWYRRVMGKEIKFLLHFVKESKQDESGMPNNRFLAERTGGTYSTLKVQPAELEDSGVYFCASSQINRVDGHYEQYFGPGTRLTVT.

The chain carries TRBV2 and TRBJ2-1; 9 bases map to TRBD2. Trimming at V came to 8 bases and at J to 6 bases, leaving 11 bases not matched to a gene. CDR3 length equals 15 residues. CDR1 is SNHLY and CDR2 is FYNNEI in the germline V gene. CDR3 in amino acids: CASAPSAGGANEQFF. In nucleotides, the CDR3 is TGTGCCAGCGCCCCCTCTGCGGGAGGGGCCAATGAGCAGTTCTTC.

This clonotype occurred many times. The genes are TRBV15 and TRBJ2-1; 7 positions match TRBD2. Per the germline V gene, CDR1 is LNHNV and CDR2 is YYDKDF (reference sequence). With 0 bases clipped from V and 5 bases from J, the junction kept 10 bases outside the gene matches. The CDR3 is made up of 17 amino acids. CDR3 sequence reads: CATSRDLGAGTNNEQFF. DNA for the CDR3: TGTGCCACCAGCAGAGATCTGGGAGCGGGGACCAACAATGAGCAGTTCTTC.

This clonotype was picked up many times. V and J are TRBV20-1 and TRBJ2-7; 8 bases fit TRBD1. The CDR3 is 16 amino acids. From germline, CDR1 is DFQATT and CDR2 SNEGSKA (reference sequence). V lost 3 bases, J lost 2 bases, and 12 bases stayed unmatched. The CDR3 is CSARSQVPRGPYEQYF. The CDR3 DNA sequence: TGCAGTGCTAGGTCGCAGGTCCCCAGGGGGCCCTACGAGCAGTACTTC.

This clonotype occurred many times. The CDR3 sequence: CSAAGGRGGQPQHF. The CDR3 DNA reads TGCAGTGCGGCAGGGGGCAGGGGGGGACAGCCCCAGCATTTT. This chain links TRBV20-1 with TRBJ1-5; 8 bases align to TRBD1. Germline values: CDR1 DFQATT, CDR2 SNEGSKA (reference sequence). The V and J ends lost 6 bases and 7 bases, in that order; junction bases with no gene match: 11. This CDR3 contains 14 residues.

A few counts support this clonotype. This chain joins TRBV10-3 and TRBJ2-3; TRBD2 matches 13 bases. Per the germline V gene, CDR1 is ENHRY and CDR2 is SYGVKD. Losses at the gene ends were 4 bases for V and 5 bases for J; bases not matched to a gene: 6. This CDR3 is 16 amino acids long. In nucleotides, the CDR3 is TGTGCCATCAGTGCGTTACTAGCGGGAGGGTTAGATACGCAGTATTTT. This gives the protein CAISALLAGGLDTQYF.

This clonotype came up a few times. The rearrangement links TRBV5-1 to TRBJ1-2; 8 bases are shared with TRBD1. CDR1 is SGHRS, CDR2 YFSETQ, per germline. This CDR3 spans 15 amino acids. V trimming: 4 bases; J trimming: 7 bases; junction bases outside the gene matches: 12. CDR3 in amino acids: CASSPPGGAYVGYTF. In DNA, the CDR3 is TGCGCCAGCAGCCCTCCAGGGGGCGCTTACGTTGGCTACACCTTC.